Below, 11 T cell receptor beta chains from the same sample are listed, as sequenced in a study of blood T cells in healthy people across ages (dated by TCRdb to about 2015). To prepare the library, 5' RACE was applied. TCRdb shows the sequencer as Illumina HiSeq 2500. A second roughly 6 to 12 cycle PCR used a sample-barcoded 5' primer and a J-beta primer mix. TCRdb handled the public reads itself, with Q25 trimming in fastp and clone calling in MiXCR, and kept productive beta chains. Here each entry gathers all rows of one CDR3 protein and keeps the most common genes and DNA. This sample comprises 700,000 to 800,000 distinct CDR3 sequences, 35% to 45% of them detected only once. The ten largest account for 20% to 25% of the sample. The sequenced material came from blood. Source of these receptors: a woman in her fifties or sixties in good health.

The V call is TRBV4-2, the J call TRBJ2-1; 13 positions agree with TRBD2. Germline CDR1 and CDR2: LGHNA and YNFKEQ. The V segment lost 4 bases and the J segment 1 base; nucleotides outside the gene matches: 10. CDR3 length: 19 residues. Written as DNA, the CDR3 is TGTGCCAGCAGCCTCGCCGGGACTAGCGGGATGTTTTCCTACAATGAGCAGTTCTTC. It encodes CASSLAGTSGMFSYNEQFF.

The gene calls are TRBV6-6 and TRBJ2-7; D gene unclear. The V end was cut by 4 bases, the J end by 2 bases, with 15 bases between. The V gene's germline CDR1 is MNHNY and CDR2 SVGAGI (reference sequence). This CDR3 spans 15 amino acids. Here the CDR3 reads CASSSLGRQAYEQYF. CDR3 coding DNA: TGTGCCAGCAGTTCTCTAGGACGGCAAGCCTACGAGCAGTACTTC.

This chain links TRBV11-2 with TRBJ2-3, with 11 bases fitting TRBD2. After removal of 2 bases from V and 4 bases from J, the junction contained 23 bases not matched to a gene. CDR3 length: 22 residues. CDR1 is SGHAT, CDR2 FQNNGV, per germline. In DNA, the CDR3 is TGTGCCAGCAGCTTAAGTCGATGGTACCAAATTACTAGCGGGAGAGGGGCAGATACGCAGTATTTT. Encoded protein: CASSLSRWYQITSGRGADTQYF.

V and J are TRBV5-1 and TRBJ2-3; D might be TRBD2 (7 bases). The CDR3 consists of 15 residues. The V and J ends lost 6 bases and 3 bases respectively, with 17 bases between them. Per the germline V gene, CDR1 is SGHRS and CDR2 is YFSETQ. The CDR3 DNA sequence: TGCGCCAGCACCCCTGGGGGGGGCGCGACAGATACGCAGTATTTT. Translation gives CASTPGGGATDTQYF.

This clonotype was found a few times. This chain connects TRBV15 to TRBJ2-5; TRBD2 matches at 8 bases. This CDR3 is built from 13 residues. The germline V gene has CDR1 LNHNV and CDR2 YYDKDF (reference sequence). V lost 4 bases to trimming and J lost 4 bases; unmatched junction nucleotides: 2. DNA of the CDR3: TGTGCCACCAGCAAACTAGCGGCAGAGACCCAGTACTTC. Translating gives CATSKLAAETQYF.

This clonotype turned up a few times. The chain couples TRBV11-2 to TRBJ2-5; D is unresolved. The CDR3 totals 15 residues. V was clipped by 5 bases and J by 2 bases, with 15 bases between them. Germline V CDR1 and CDR2: SGHAT, FQNNGV. The CDR3 sequence: CASSKYFGSQETQYF. The CDR3 DNA is TGTGCCAGCAGCAAGTACTTCGGGTCGCAAGAGACCCAGTACTTC.

This clonotype was picked up one time. The rearrangement uses TRBV2 and TRBJ1-2; TRBD1 is a possible D gene (6 bases). The V and J ends lost 6 bases and 3 bases respectively, with 20 bases between them. In germline, CDR1 is SNHLY, CDR2 FYNNEI. This CDR3 spans 16 amino acids. DNA for the CDR3: TGTGCCAGCAGAGCCGGGAACAGGGCCAGGGACTATGGCTACACCTTC. Translated, it gives CASRAGNRARDYGYTF.

On this clonotype: One junction end disagrees with the germline gene, perhaps due to a read error. V and J are TRBV3-1 and TRBJ2-3; D assignment may be TRBD1 or TRBD2 (5 bases each). Germline lookup yields CDR1 LGHDT and CDR2 YNNKEL (reference sequence). CDR3 size: 14 residues. CDR3 in DNA: TGTGCCAGCAGCCCCTCCGCTAGCACAGGTACGCAGTATTTT. Protein: CASSPSASTGTQYF.

This clonotype has only a few counts. This chain joins TRBV7-2 and TRBJ1-1, with D uncertain. CDR3 length equals 13 residues. Trimming stripped 4 bases from V and 5 bases from J, with 11 bases between. Germline values: CDR1 SGHTA, CDR2 FQGNSA. This CDR3 reads CASSCTTGTEAFF. CDR3 nucleotide sequence: TGTGCCAGCAGCTGTACTACGGGGACTGAAGCTTTCTTT.

In this sample, this clonotype turned up once. V is TRBV5-1 and J is TRBJ1-4; the D is unclear. The V and J ends lost 3 bases and 7 bases respectively, with 13 bases between them. The CDR3 is made up of 14 amino acids. The germline gives CDR1 SGHRS, CDR2 YFSETQ. This CDR3 reads CASSYGIRSEKLFF. In nucleotides, the CDR3 is TGCGCCAGCAGCTACGGGATCAGGAGTGAAAAACTGTTTTTT.

This clonotype was counted between two and nine times. The chain links TRBV5-1 to TRBJ2-5, with TRBD2 matching over 8 bases. The germline V gene encodes CDR1 SGHRS and CDR2 YFSETQ. This CDR3 has 17 residues. Trimming cost V 0 bases and J 7 bases; bases outside gene matches: 14. The CDR3 protein is CASSLDPSGGAEGTQYF. The CDR3, as DNA: TGCGCCAGCAGCTTGGATCCGTCCGGGGGGGCTGAGGGGACCCAGTACTTC.